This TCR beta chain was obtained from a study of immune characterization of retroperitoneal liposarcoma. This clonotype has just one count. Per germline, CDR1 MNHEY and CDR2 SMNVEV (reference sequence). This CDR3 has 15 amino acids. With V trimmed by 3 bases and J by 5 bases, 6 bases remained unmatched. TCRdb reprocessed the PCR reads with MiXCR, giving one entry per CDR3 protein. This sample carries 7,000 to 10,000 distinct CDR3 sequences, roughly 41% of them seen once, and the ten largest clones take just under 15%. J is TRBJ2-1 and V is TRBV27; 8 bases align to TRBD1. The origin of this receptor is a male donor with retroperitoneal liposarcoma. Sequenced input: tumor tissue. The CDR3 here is CASSFQGQENNEQFF. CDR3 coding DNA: TGTGCCAGCAGTTTCCAGGGACAGGAAAACAATGAGCAGTTCTTC.